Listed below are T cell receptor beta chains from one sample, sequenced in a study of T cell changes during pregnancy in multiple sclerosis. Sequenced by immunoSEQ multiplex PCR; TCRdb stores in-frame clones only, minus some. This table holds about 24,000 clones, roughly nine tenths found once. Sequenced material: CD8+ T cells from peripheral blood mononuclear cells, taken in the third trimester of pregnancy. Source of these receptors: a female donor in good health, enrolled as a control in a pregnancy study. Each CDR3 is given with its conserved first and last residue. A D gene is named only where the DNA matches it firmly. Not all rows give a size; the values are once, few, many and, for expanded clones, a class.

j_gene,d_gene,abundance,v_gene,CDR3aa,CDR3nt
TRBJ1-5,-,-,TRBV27,CASSFGRNQPQHF,TGTGCCAGCAGTTTCGGCAGGAATCAGCCCCAGCATTTT
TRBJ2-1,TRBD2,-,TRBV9,CASSVGASGGASHNEQFF,TGTGCCAGCAGCGTAGGGGCTAGCGGGGGGGCCTCCCACAATGAGCAGTTCTTC
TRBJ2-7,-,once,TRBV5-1,CASSFAQGMIYEQYF,TGCGCCAGCAGCTTCGCCCAGGGGATGATCTACGAGCAGTACTTC
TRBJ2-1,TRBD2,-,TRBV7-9,CASSWGGDEQFF,TGTGCCAGCAGCTGGGGGGGTGATGAGCAGTTCTTC
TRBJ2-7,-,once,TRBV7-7,CASSPNSGSSYEQYF,TGTGCTAGCAGCCCCAACAGCGGTAGCTCCTACGAGCAGTACTTC
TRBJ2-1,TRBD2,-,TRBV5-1,CASSLRGRGGDEQFF,TGCGCCAGCAGCTTGAGAGGGCGGGGGGGGGATGAGCAGTTCTTC
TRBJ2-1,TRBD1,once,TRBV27,CASLGQGRMVNEQFF,TGTGCCAGCCTCGGACAGGGGAGAATGGTGAATGAGCAGTTCTTC
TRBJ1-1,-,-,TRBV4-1,CASSQVRGGYTEAFF,TGCGCCAGCAGCCAAGTCCGGGGAGGTTACACTGAAGCTTTCTTT
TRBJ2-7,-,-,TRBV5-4,CASSSDFRDEQYF,TGTGCCAGCAGCTCGGATTTCAGGGACGAGCAGTACTTC
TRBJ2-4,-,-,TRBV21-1,CASSDSDKNIQYF,TGTGCCAGCAGTGACAGTGATAAAAACATTCAGTACTTC
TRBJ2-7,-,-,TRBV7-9,CASSLEGGVAHEQYF,TGTGCCAGCAGCTTAGAGGGGGGGGTGGCCCACGAGCAGTACTTC
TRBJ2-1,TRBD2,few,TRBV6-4,CASSSGTSGGEAQFF,TGTGCCAGCAGCTCCGGGACTAGCGGGGGGGAGGCGCAGTTCTTC
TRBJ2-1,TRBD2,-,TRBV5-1,CASSLLSSGGTNEQFF,TGCGCCAGCAGCTTGTTATCTAGCGGGGGGACTAATGAGCAGTTCTTC
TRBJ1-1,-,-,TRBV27,CASSFGTDYLEAFF,TGTGCCAGCAGTTTCGGGACGGACTACCTAGAAGCTTTCTTT
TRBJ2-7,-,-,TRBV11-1,CASSLQDYEQYF,TGTGCCAGCAGCTTACAGGACTACGAGCAGTACTTC
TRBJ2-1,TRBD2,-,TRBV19,CASSIDSSGGLNEQFF,TGTGCCAGTAGTATAGACTCCAGCGGGGGGTTAAATGAGCAGTTCTTC
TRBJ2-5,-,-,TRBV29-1,CSVEGGAEETQYF,TGCAGCGTTGAAGGAGGAGCGGAGGAGACCCAGTACTTC
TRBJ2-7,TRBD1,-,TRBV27,CASSYIWGQGFYEQYF,TGTGCCAGCAGTTATATCTGGGGACAGGGATTCTACGAGCAGTACTTC
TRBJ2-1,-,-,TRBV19,CASSIGGDNEQFF,TGTGCCAGTAGTATAGGGGGGGACAATGAGCAGTTCTTC
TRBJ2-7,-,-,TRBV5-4,CASSVNLGSEQYF,TGTGCCAGCAGTGTTAATTTGGGGAGCGAGCAGTACTTC
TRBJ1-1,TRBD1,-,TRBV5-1,CASSFQGQGPGTEAFF,TGCGCCAGCAGCTTTCAGGGACAGGGGCCGGGCACTGAAGCTTTCTTT
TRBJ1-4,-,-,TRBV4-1,CASSQELQSANEKLFF,TGCGCCAGCAGCCAAGAGTTGCAATCAGCTAATGAAAAACTGTTTTTT
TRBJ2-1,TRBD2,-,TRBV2,CASRNSGGAYNEQFF,TGTGCCAGCAGGAATAGCGGGGGGGCCTACAATGAGCAGTTCTTC
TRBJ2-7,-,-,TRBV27,CASSLEAAMSSYEQYF,TGTGCCAGCAGTTTAGAGGCAGCCATGAGCTCCTACGAGCAGTACTTC
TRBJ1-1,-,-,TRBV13,CASSPEAGTEAFF,TGTGCCAGCAGCCCCGAGGCTGGCACTGAAGCTTTCTTT
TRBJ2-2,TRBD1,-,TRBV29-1,CSVDTGTANTGELFF,TGCAGCGTTGATACCGGGACAGCGAACACCGGGGAGCTGTTTTTT
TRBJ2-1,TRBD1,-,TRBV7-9,CASSPRQGITNEQFF,TGTGCCAGCAGTCCCCGACAGGGAATTACTAATGAGCAGTTCTTC
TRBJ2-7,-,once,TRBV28,CASSWTATYEQYF,TGTGCCAGCAGTTGGACAGCTACCTACGAGCAGTACTTC
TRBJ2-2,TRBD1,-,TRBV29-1,CSVDDRGDTGELFF,TGCAGCGTAGACGACAGGGGCGACACCGGGGAGCTGTTTTTT
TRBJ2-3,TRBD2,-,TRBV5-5,CASSFGLAEGDTQYF,TGTGCCAGCAGCTTCGGCCTAGCGGAAGGGGATACGCAGTATTTT
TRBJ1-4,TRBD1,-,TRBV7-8,CASSLLGQGALEKLFF,TGTGCCAGCAGCTTACTAGGACAGGGGGCGCTTGAAAAACTGTTTTTT
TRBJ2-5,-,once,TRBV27,CASSSVGSGKRTQYF,TGTGCCAGCAGTTCGGTTGGTAGCGGTAAACGGACCCAGTACTTC
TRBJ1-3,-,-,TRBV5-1,CASSLGGGNTIYF,TGCGCCAGCAGCTTGGGAGGAGGAAACACCATATATTTT
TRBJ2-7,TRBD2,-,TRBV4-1,CASSLTALAVTYEQYF,TGCGCCAGCAGCCTGACGGCACTAGCGGTTACCTACGAGCAGTACTTC
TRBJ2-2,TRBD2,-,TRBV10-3,CATQSPSGDTGELFF,TGTGCCACCCAGAGCCCTAGCGGGGATACCGGGGAGCTGTTTTTT
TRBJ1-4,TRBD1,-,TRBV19,CASRTGNEKLFF,TGTGCCAGTCGGACAGGGAACGAAAAACTGTTTTTT
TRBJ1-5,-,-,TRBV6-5,CASSYGSGGSNQPQHF,TGTGCCAGCAGTTACGGCTCGGGTGGGAGCAATCAGCCCCAGCATTTT
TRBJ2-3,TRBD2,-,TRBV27,CASKAPLQRESDTQYF,TGTGCCAGCAAGGCCCCCCTCCAGCGGGAGTCAGATACGCAGTATTTT
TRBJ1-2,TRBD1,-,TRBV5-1,CASSLMRTGMEGYTF,TGCGCCAGCAGCCTTATGAGGACAGGAATGGAGGGCTACACCTTC
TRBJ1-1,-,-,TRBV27,CASSSRDSWGTEAFF,TGTGCCAGCAGTTCCCGGGACTCTTGGGGGACTGAAGCTTTCTTT
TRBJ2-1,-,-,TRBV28,CASSSRTLNYYNEQFF,TGTGCCAGCAGTTCCAGGACATTAAACTATTACAATGAGCAGTTCTTC
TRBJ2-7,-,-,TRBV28,CASSLPSDRFYEQYF,TGTGCCAGCAGCCTGCCAAGTGACAGGTTTTACGAGCAGTACTTC
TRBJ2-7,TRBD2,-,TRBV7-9,CASSYPAGGEDEQYF,TGTGCCAGCAGCTATCCCGCGGGGGGTGAGGACGAGCAGTACTTC
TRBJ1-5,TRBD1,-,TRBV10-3,CAIRGDREFQPQHF,TGTGCCATCAGAGGGGACAGGGAGTTCCAGCCCCAGCATTTT
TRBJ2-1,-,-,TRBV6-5,CASRGSSYNEQFF,TGTGCCAGTCGGGGGAGCTCCTACAATGAGCAGTTCTTC
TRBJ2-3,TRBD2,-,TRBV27,CASSILAGGPDTQYF,TGTGCCAGCAGTATACTAGCGGGAGGCCCAGATACGCAGTATTTT
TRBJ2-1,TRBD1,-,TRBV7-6,CASSLPDRGSYNEQFF,TGTGCCAGCAGCTTGCCTGACAGGGGTTCCTACAATGAGCAGTTCTTC
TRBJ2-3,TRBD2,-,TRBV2,CASRTGRAWDTQYF,TGTGCCAGCAGGACGGGGAGGGCATGGGATACGCAGTATTTT
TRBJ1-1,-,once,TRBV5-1,CASSLTSWRTGTRNTEAFF,TGCGCCAGCAGCTTGACTTCGTGGCGAACCGGGACAAGGAACACTGAAGCTTTCTTT
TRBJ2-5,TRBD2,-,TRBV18,CASSPGRWQETQYF,TGTGCCAGCTCACCCGGGAGGTGGCAAGAGACCCAGTACTTC
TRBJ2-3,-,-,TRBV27,CASSEETAQYF,TGTGCCAGCAGTGAAGAGACAGCGCAGTATTTT
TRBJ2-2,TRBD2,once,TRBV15,CATSRFGSGINTGELFF,TGTGCCACCAGCAGGTTTGGTAGCGGGATAAACACCGGGGAGCTGTTTTTT
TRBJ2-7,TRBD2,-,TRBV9,CASSPTSGISYEQYF,TGTGCCAGCAGCCCGACTAGCGGAATATCTTACGAGCAGTACTTC
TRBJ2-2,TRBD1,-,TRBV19,CASSPRDRLPGELFF,TGTGCCAGTAGCCCCCGGGACAGGCTGCCCGGGGAGCTGTTTTTT
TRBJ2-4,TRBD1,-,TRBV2,CAKETGTKNIQYF,TGTGCCAAAGAGACAGGGACGAAAAACATTCAGTACTTC
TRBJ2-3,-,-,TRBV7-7,CASSLPPYLAREADTQYF,TGTGCTAGCAGCTTACCTCCTTACCTCGCTAGGGAGGCAGATACGCAGTATTTT
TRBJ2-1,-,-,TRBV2,CASSEWQSNEQFF,TGTGCCAGCAGTGAATGGCAGTCCAATGAGCAGTTCTTC
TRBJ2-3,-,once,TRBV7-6,CASSKSGVTSTDTQYF,TGTGCCAGCAGCAAATCAGGGGTCACGAGCACAGATACGCAGTATTTT
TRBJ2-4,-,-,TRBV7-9,CASLAKNIQYF,TGTGCCTCTCTAGCCAAAAACATTCAGTACTTC
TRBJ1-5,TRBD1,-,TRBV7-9,CASSSRTGAREPQHF,TGTGCCAGCAGCTCTCGGACAGGGGCGAGGGAGCCCCAGCATTTT